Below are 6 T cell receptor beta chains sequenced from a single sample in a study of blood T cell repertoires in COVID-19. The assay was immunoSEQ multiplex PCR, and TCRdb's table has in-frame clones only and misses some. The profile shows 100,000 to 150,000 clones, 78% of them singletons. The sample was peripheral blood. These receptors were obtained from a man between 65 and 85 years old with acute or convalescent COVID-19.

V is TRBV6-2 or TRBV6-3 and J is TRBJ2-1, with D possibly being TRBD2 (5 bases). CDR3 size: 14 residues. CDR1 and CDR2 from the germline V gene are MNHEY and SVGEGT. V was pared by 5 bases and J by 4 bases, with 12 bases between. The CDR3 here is CASSASHTYNEQFF. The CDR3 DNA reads TGTGCCAGCAGTGCTAGCCATACTTACAATGAGCAGTTCTTC.

The CDR3 DNA is TGTGCCAGCAGCGTGGGGACAGGTTCTCCCCTCCACTTT. Translated, it gives CASSVGTGSPLHF. The V and J genes are TRBV9 and TRBJ1-6, with TRBD1 identical over 8 bases. The germline gives CDR1 SGDLS, CDR2 YYNGEE. The CDR3 totals 13 residues. J lost 13 bases, V lost 2 bases, and 5 bases had no gene match.

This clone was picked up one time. The CDR3 here is CASSLGPANGELFF. The CDR3 nucleotides read TGTGCCAGCAGCTTAGGGCCCGCAAACGGGGAGCTGTTTTTT. The chain has TRBV7-3 and TRBJ2-2; D is unclear. Germline CDR1 SGHTA, CDR2 FQGTGA. The ends were cut back, 2 bases at V and 7 bases at J, with 11 bases in the middle. CDR3 size: 14 residues.

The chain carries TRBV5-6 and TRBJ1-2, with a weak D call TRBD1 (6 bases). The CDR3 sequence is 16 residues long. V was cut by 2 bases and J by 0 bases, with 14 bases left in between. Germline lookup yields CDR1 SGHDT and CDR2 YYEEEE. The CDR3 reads CASSLSTGWTNYGYTF. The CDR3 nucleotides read TGTGCCAGCAGCTTATCGACAGGATGGACTAACTATGGCTACACCTTC. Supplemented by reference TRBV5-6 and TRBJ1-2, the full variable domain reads DAGVTQSPTHLIKTRGQQVTLRCSPKSGHDTVSWYQQALGQGPQFIFQYYEEEERQRGNFPDRFSGHQFPNYSSELNVNALLLGDSALYLCASSLSTGWTNYGYTFGSGTRLTVV.

CDR3: CASSLVPEDTQYF. CDR3 in DNA: TGTGCCAGCAGCTTGGTTCCGGAGGATACGCAGTATTTT. The chain uses TRBV5-4 and TRBJ2-3; D remains unclear. The germline V gene has CDR1 SGHNT and CDR2 YYREEE (reference sequence). The CDR3 is 13 residues long. Trimming took 0 bases from V and 6 from J, leaving 8 bases between them. Full variable domain (rest looked up from reference TRBV5-4 and TRBJ2-3): ETGVTQSPTHLIKTRGQQVTLRCSSQSGHNTVSWYQQALGQGPQFIFQYYREEENGRGNFPPRFSGLQFPNYSSELNVNALELDDSALYLCASSLVPEDTQYFGPGTRLTVL.

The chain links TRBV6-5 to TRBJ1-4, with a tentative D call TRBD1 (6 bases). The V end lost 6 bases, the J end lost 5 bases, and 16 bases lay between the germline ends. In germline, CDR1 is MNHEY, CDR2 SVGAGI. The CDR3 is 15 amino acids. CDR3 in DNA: TGTGCCAGCAGCCGATACAGGGTGGGAAATGAAAAACTGTTTTTT. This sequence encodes CASSRYRVGNEKLFF.